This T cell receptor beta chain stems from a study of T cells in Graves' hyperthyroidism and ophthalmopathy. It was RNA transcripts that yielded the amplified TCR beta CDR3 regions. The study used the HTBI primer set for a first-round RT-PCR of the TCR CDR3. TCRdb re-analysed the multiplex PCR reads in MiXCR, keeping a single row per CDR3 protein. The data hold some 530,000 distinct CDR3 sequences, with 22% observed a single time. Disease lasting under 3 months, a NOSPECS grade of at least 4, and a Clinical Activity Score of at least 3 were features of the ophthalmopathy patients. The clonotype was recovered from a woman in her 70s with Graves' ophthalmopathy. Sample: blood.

The CDR3 region has the DNA TGTGCCAGCAGCCCCCGCCGGCGACTAGCGGTGCCCTACGAGCAGTACTTC. Protein product: CASSPRRRLAVPYEQYF. The chain is built from TRBV7-2 and TRBJ2-7, with TRBD2 matching 9 bases. J gave up 2 bases and V 5 bases, and 13 bases lay outside the gene matches. Germline V CDR1 and CDR2: SGHTA, FQGNSA. This CDR3 has 17 residues.